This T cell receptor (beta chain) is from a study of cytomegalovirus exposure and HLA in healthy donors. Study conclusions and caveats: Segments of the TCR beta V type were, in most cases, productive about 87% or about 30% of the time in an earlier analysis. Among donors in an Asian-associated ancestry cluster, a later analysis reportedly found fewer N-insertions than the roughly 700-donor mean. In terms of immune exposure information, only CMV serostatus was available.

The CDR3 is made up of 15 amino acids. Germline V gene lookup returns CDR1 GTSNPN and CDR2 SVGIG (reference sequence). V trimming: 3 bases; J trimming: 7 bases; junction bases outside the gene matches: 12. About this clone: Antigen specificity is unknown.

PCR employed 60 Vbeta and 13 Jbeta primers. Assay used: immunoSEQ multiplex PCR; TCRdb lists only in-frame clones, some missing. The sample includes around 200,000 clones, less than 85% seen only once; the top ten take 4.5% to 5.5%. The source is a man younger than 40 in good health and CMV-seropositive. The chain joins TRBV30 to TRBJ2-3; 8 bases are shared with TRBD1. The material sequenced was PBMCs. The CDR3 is CAWSLRTGSRNTQYF. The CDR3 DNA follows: TGTGCCTGGAGCCTCCGGACAGGGAGCAGGAATACGCAGTATTTT.